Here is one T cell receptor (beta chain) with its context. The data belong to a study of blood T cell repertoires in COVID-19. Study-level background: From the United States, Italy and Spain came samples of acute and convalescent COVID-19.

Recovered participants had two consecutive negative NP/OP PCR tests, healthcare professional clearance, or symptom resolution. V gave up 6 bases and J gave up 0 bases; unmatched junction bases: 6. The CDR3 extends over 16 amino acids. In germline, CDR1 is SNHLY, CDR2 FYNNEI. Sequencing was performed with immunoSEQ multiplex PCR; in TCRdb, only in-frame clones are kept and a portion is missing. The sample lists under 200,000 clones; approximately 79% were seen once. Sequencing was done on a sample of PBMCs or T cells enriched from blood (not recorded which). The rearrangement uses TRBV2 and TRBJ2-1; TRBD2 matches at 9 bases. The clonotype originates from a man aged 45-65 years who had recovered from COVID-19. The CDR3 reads CASRGASGVSYNEQFF. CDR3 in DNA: TGTGCCAGCAGAGGTGCTAGCGGGGTCTCCTACAATGAGCAGTTCTTC.